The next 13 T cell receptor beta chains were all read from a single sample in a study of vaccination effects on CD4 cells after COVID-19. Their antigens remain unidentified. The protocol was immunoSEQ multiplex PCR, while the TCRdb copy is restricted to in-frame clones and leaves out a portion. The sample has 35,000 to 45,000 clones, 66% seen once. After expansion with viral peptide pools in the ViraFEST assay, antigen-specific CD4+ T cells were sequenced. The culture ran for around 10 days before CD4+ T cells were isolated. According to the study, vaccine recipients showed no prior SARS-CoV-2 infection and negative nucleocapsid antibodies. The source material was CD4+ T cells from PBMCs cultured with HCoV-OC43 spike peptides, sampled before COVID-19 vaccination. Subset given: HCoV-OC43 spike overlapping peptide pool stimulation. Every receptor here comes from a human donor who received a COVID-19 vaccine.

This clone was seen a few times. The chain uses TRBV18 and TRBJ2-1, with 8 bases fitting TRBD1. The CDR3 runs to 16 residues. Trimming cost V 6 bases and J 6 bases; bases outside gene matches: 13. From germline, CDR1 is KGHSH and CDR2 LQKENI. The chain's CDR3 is CASSPSRGQGLNEQFF. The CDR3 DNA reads TGTGCCAGCTCCCCTAGTCGCGGACAGGGCCTCAATGAGCAGTTCTTC.

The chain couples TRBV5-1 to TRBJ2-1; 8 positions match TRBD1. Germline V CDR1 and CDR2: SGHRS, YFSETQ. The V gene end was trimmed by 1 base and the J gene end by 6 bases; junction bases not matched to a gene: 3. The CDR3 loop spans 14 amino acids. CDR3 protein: CASSLITGGNEQFF. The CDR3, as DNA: TGCGCCAGCAGCTTGATAACAGGGGGCAATGAGCAGTTCTTC.

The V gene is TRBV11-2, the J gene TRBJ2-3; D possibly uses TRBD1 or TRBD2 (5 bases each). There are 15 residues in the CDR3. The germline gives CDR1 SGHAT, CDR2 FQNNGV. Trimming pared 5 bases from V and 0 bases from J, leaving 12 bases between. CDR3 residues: CASSPGWTSTDTQYF. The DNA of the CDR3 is TGTGCCAGCAGCCCAGGGTGGACTAGCACAGATACGCAGTATTTT.

The CDR3 protein is CASSKGTEAFF. The CDR3 nucleotides are TGTGCCAGCAGTAAGGGGACTGAAGCTTTCTTT. This chain joins TRBV27 and TRBJ1-1, with D tentatively TRBD1 (5 bases). The V and J ends lost 5 bases and 5 bases respectively, with 6 bases between them. CDR3 size: 11 residues. Germline V gene sequence: CDR1 MNHEY, CDR2 SMNVEV (reference sequence).

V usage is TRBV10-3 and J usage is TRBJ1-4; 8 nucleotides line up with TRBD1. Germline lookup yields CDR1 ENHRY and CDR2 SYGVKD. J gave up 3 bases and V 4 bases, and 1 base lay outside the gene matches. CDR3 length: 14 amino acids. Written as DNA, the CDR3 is TGTGCCATCAGTGGGACAGGGTCTAATGAAAAACTGTTTTTT. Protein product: CAISGTGSNEKLFF.

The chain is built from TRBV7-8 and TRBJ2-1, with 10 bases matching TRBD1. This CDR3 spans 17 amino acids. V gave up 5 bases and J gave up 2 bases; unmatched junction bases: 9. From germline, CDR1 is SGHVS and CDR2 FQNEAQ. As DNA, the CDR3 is TGTGCCAGCAGCCTGAGTAGGGGGACAGGGGCCTACAATGAGCAGTTCTTC. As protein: CASSLSRGTGAYNEQFF.

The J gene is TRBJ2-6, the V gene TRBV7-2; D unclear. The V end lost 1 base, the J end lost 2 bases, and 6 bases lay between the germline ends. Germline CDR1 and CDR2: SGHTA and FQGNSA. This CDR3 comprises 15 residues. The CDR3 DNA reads TGTGCCAGCAGCTTAGGACGGGCTGGGGCCAACGTCCTGACTTTC. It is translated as CASSLGRAGANVLTF.

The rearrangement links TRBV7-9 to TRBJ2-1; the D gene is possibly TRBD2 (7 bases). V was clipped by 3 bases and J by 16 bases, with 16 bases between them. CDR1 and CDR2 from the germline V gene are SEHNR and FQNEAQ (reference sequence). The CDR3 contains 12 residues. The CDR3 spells CASSFQKGGHFF. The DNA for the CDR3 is TGTGCCAGCAGCTTTCAGAAGGGGGGGCACTTCTTC.

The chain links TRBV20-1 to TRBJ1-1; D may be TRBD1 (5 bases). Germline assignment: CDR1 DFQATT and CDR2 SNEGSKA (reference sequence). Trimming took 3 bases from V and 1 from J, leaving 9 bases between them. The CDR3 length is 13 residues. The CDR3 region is CSASARANTEAFF. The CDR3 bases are TGCAGTGCTAGTGCCAGGGCGAACACTGAAGCTTTCTTT.

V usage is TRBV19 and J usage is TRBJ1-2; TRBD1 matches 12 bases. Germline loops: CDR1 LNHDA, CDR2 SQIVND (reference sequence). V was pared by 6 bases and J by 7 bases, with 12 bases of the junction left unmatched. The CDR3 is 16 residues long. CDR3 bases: TGTGCCAGTAGAGAAACCGGGGACAGGGGGCGTCGTGGCTACACCTTC. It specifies CASRETGDRGRRGYTF. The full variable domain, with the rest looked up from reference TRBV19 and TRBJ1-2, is DGGITQSPKYLFRKEGQNVTLSCEQNLNHDAMYWYRQDPGQGLRLIYYSQIVNDFQKGDIAEGYSVSREKKESFPLTVTSAQKNPTAFYLCASRETGDRGRRGYTFGSGTRLTVV.

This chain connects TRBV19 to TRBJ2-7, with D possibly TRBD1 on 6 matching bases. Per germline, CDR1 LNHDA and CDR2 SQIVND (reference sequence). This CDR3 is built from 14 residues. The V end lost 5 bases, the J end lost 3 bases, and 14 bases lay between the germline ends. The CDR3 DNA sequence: TGTGCCAGTAGTGGGGCAGGGGAACACTACGAGCAGTACTTC. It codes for CASSGAGEHYEQYF.

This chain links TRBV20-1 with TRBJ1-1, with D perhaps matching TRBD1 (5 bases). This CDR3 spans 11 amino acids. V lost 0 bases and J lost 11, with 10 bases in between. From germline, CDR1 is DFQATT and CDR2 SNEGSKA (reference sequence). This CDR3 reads CSARDLAGAFF. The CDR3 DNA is TGCAGTGCTAGAGATTTGGCAGGGGCTTTCTTT.

Here the CDR3 reads CASSEMGGSDEQYF. The CDR3 region has the DNA TGCGCCAGCAGTGAGATGGGGGGTAGTGACGAGCAGTACTTC. The chain is built from TRBV10-1 and TRBJ2-7, with D possibly being TRBD2 (6 bases). Germline CDR1 reads WNHNN; CDR2 reads SYGVQD (reference sequence). The CDR3 runs to 14 residues. The V end was cut by 2 bases, the J end by 5 bases, with 13 bases between.